A single sample is the source of the 22 T cell receptor beta chains below, sequenced in a study of shared clonotypes between healthy human individuals. The naive CD8 population came from CD45RO-negative cells selected for CCR7, without terminally differentiated effector memory CD45RA+ cells. TCRdb's copy holds only in-frame clones and misses some; the assay was immunoSEQ multiplex PCR. The table lists about 750,000 clones, 92% of them singletons. Sequenced input: naive CD8+ T cells sorted from blood. These receptor sequences come from a man aged 25 to 40 in good health.

This chain uses TRBV7-9 with TRBJ1-1; D possibly corresponds to TRBD1 (6 bases). V shed 6 bases and J shed 5 bases, with 7 bases lying between them. The CDR3 length is 11 residues. Germline-derived CDR1 and CDR2 are SEHNR and FQNEAQ (reference sequence). The CDR3 DNA reads as TGTGCCAGCAGGGGGACAACTGAAGCTTTCTTT. Protein: CASRGTTEAFF.

The J gene is TRBJ1-2, the V gene TRBV29-1; D call uncertain. Germline V lookup: CDR1 SQVTM, CDR2 ANQGSEA. This CDR3 is built from 10 residues. The V end was cut by 7 bases, the J end by 8 bases, with 11 bases between. The CDR3 sequence is CSAEAGGYTF. As DNA, the CDR3 is TGCAGCGCCGAGGCAGGCGGCTACACCTTC.

Worth noting for this clone: One end of the junction does not line up with germline, which may come from a read error. This chain uses TRBV13 with TRBJ2-7, with 14 positions matching TRBD2. Germline V CDR1 and CDR2: PRHDT, FYEKMQ (reference sequence). The CDR3 consists of 15 residues. The CDR3 region is CASSIGLAGGFEQYF. The CDR3 nucleotides are TGTGCCAGCAGCATAGGACTAGCGGGAGGTTTCGAGCAGTACTTC. Drawing the rest from reference TRBV13 and TRBJ2-7, the complete variable domain is AAGVIQSPRHLIKEKRETATLKCYPIPRHDTVYWYQQGPGQDPQFLISFYEKMQSDKGSIPDRFSAQQFSDYHSELNMSSLELGDSALYFCASSIGLAGGFEQYFGPGTRLTVT.

The rearrangement joins TRBV2 to TRBJ2-1, with 8 nucleotides matching TRBD1. The CDR3 runs 15 residues. In germline, CDR1 is SNHLY, CDR2 FYNNEI. Trimming removed 7 bases from V and 10 bases from J; junction bases left unmatched: 15. CDR3 nucleotides: TGTGCCAGCACCGCTGGACAGGGTGCGACGGAGGAGCAGTTCTTC. This encodes CASTAGQGATEEQFF. The variable domain in full, completed from reference TRBV2 and TRBJ2-1, reads EPEVTQTPSHQVTQMGQEVILRCVPISNHLYFYWYRQILGQKVEFLVSFYNNEISEKSEIFDDQFSVERPDGSNFTLKIRSTKLEDSAMYFCASTAGQGATEEQFFGPGTRLTVL.

This sequence joins TRBV5-1 and TRBJ1-3; 9 nucleotides align to TRBD1. With 3 bases clipped from V and 4 bases from J, the junction kept 5 bases outside the gene matches. The CDR3 covers 15 residues. The germline V gene encodes CDR1 SGHRS and CDR2 YFSETQ. As DNA, the CDR3 is TGCGCCAGCAGCTCTACAGGGGGCAAAGGAAACACCATATATTTT. This encodes CASSSTGGKGNTIYF.

About this clone: Other nucleotide sequences from this sample produce the same CDR3. The chain links TRBV19 to TRBJ2-7, with D unclear. The germline gives CDR1 LNHDA, CDR2 SQIVND (reference sequence). This CDR3 comprises 12 residues. V gave up 3 bases and J gave up 4 bases, with 7 bases separating them. The DNA of the CDR3 is TGTGCCAGTAGTATCGGCGGATACGAGCAGTACTTC. Its protein product is CASSIGGYEQYF.

The chain combines TRBV28 with TRBJ2-7, with unresolved D. Germline-derived CDR1 and CDR2 are MDHEN and SYDVKM. V was trimmed by 2 bases and J by 6 bases, leaving 11 bases between them. The CDR3 has 13 amino acids. The CDR3 is CASSLKGTGEQYF. The CDR3 nucleotides are TGTGCCAGCAGTTTAAAGGGTACGGGCGAGCAGTACTTC.

The chain joins TRBV28 to TRBJ2-3; 7 bases align to TRBD1. This CDR3 is 16 amino acids long. The V segment lost 4 bases and the J segment 3 bases; nucleotides outside the gene matches: 10. The germline CDR1 and CDR2 sequences are MDHEN and SYDVKM. CDR3 amino acids: CASSSLSGTETDTQYF. The CDR3 nucleotides read TGTGCCAGCAGTTCCTTGTCCGGGACAGAGACAGATACGCAGTATTTT.

This sequence joins TRBV11-2 and TRBJ2-7; no clear D. CDR3 size: 12 residues. The germline gives CDR1 SGHAT, CDR2 FQNNGV. The ends were cut back, 4 bases at V and 4 bases at J, with 8 bases in the middle. The CDR3 nucleotides are TGTGCCAGCAGCTCCGTTGATTACGAGCAGTACTTC. Amino acid sequence: CASSSVDYEQYF. Combining the CDR3 with reference TRBV11-2 and TRBJ2-7 gives the whole variable domain EAGVAQSPRYKIIEKRQSVAFWCNPISGHATLYWYQQILGQGPKLLIQFQNNGVVDDSQLPKDRFSAERLKGVDSTLKIQPAKLEDSAVYLCASSSVDYEQYFGPGTRLTVT.

The rearrangement links TRBV28 to TRBJ2-1; D gene ambiguous. The CDR3 consists of 15 residues. With 3 bases removed from V and 0 bases from J, the gap between germline ends came to 9 bases. Looked up from germline, CDR1 is MDHEN and CDR2 is SYDVKM. The CDR3 DNA follows: TGTGCCAGCAGTTTTCTGTCCATCTCCTACAATGAGCAGTTCTTC. Translated, it gives CASSFLSISYNEQFF.

The chain links TRBV29-1 to TRBJ2-3; the D call may be TRBD1 or TRBD2 (5 bases each). The V end lost 7 bases, the J end lost 0 bases, and 17 bases lay between the germline ends. The germline V gene has CDR1 SQVTM and CDR2 ANQGSEA. The CDR3 has 15 amino acids. Here the CDR3 reads CSAGPGTGSTDTQYF. CDR3 sequence (DNA): TGCAGCGCGGGACCCGGGACGGGAAGCACAGATACGCAGTATTTT.

Details on this clone: The identical CDR3 is also encoded by other nucleotide sequences in the sample. The chain carries TRBV14 and TRBJ2-3; no reliable D call. The CDR3 totals 12 residues. Germline CDR1 and CDR2: SGHDN and FVKESK. V shed 8 bases and J shed 0 bases, with 6 bases lying between them. This CDR3 is CASGLSTDTQYF. The DNA of the CDR3 is TGTGCCAGCGGATTAAGCACAGATACGCAGTATTTT.

The chain combines TRBV5-1 with TRBJ2-1; TRBD2 aligns across 10 bases. Germline V gene lookup returns CDR1 SGHRS and CDR2 YFSETQ. The CDR3 has 15 residues. The ends lost 3 bases at V and 10 bases at J; junction bases unmatched: 10. CDR3 in amino acids: CASSYGTSARKEQFF. As DNA, the CDR3 is TGCGCCAGCAGCTATGGGACTAGCGCCCGTAAAGAGCAGTTCTTC.

The V call is TRBV5-4, the J call TRBJ1-1, with D possibly TRBD1 on 5 matching bases. The CDR3 length is 12 residues. V gave up 3 bases and J gave up 13 bases, with 16 bases separating them. CDR1 SGHNT and CDR2 YYREEE come from the germline V gene (reference sequence). The chain's CDR3 is CASSSMTVGVFF. The CDR3, as DNA: TGTGCCAGCAGCTCTATGACAGTGGGAGTTTTCTTT.

The gene calls are TRBV6-1 and TRBJ1-2; TRBD1 agrees at 8 bases. CDR1 and CDR2 (germline): MNHNS, SASEGT. Trimming cost V 1 base and J 4 bases; bases outside gene matches: 8. The CDR3 totals 16 residues. The CDR3 loop is CASSEGQGAYGYGYTF. CDR3 nucleotide sequence: TGTGCCAGCAGTGAAGGGCAGGGGGCTTACGGCTATGGCTACACCTTC.

V and J are TRBV27 and TRBJ2-5, with 11 bases lining up with TRBD1. The CDR3 has 18 residues. CDR1 is MNHEY and CDR2 is SMNVEV in the germline V gene (reference sequence). Losses at the gene ends were 5 bases for V and 1 base for J; bases not matched to a gene: 12. CDR3 coding DNA: TGTGCCAGCAGTATTACGGGACAGGGGGAGTTAGGCCAAGAGACCCAGTACTTC. Amino acids: CASSITGQGELGQETQYF.

DNA for the CDR3: TGTGCCAGCAGCTTAGACACAGGGCCAGAGACCCAGTACTTC. This translates into CASSLDTGPETQYF. V usage is TRBV7-6 and J usage is TRBJ2-5; perhaps TRBD1 as D (6 bases). Germline lookup yields CDR1 SGHVS and CDR2 FNYEAQ. The V end was cut by 1 base, the J end by 4 bases, with 10 bases between. The CDR3 runs to 14 residues.

The chain is built from TRBV18 and TRBJ1-4; D remains unclear. This CDR3 spans 16 amino acids. The V gene lost 4 bases and the J gene lost 5 bases, with 17 bases spanning the gap. The germline V gene encodes CDR1 KGHSH and CDR2 LQKENI. CDR3 region: CASSRRPALLNEKLFF. The CDR3, as DNA: TGTGCCAGCTCACGCCGGCCTGCACTTCTAAATGAAAAACTGTTTTTT.

This clone was observed once. The chain recombines TRBV27 with TRBJ2-2; no reliable D call. Germline V gene sequence: CDR1 MNHEY, CDR2 SMNVEV (reference sequence). This CDR3 is 13 amino acids long. The V and J ends lost 5 bases and 5 bases respectively, with 9 bases between them. The CDR3 spells CASSPQATGELFF. In nucleotides, the CDR3 is TGTGCCAGCAGTCCCCAGGCTACCGGGGAGCTGTTTTTT.

The genes are TRBV4-1 and TRBJ2-1; D is ambiguous. The CDR3 loop spans 18 amino acids. CDR1 and CDR2 from the germline V gene are MGHRA and YSYEKL. V lost 3 bases, J lost 0 bases, and 18 bases lay in between. The CDR3 sequence: CASSQAPGGTSSYNEQFF. For the CDR3, the DNA is TGCGCCAGCAGCCAGGCCCCTGGCGGCACGAGCTCCTACAATGAGCAGTTCTTC.

This sequence joins TRBV5-1 and TRBJ2-1; maybe TRBD1 (6 bases). CDR3 length: 11 residues. Trimming removed 0 bases at V and 15 bases at J, with 10 bases between. Per germline, CDR1 SGHRS and CDR2 YFSETQ. CDR3 in amino acids: CASSLGQGMFF. CDR3 nucleotides: TGCGCCAGCAGCTTGGGTCAGGGGATGTTCTTC.

This clone came up once. V is TRBV29-1 and J is TRBJ2-5; D remains unclear. CDR3 length: 13 amino acids. CDR1 is SQVTM and CDR2 is ANQGSEA in the germline V gene. V was pared by 0 bases and J by 5 bases, with 10 bases between. The CDR3 sequence: CSVEDRDWETQYF. CDR3 nucleotides: TGCAGCGTTGAAGACCGAGATTGGGAGACCCAGTACTTC.